This T cell receptor (beta chain) was profiled in a study of Ad26.COV2.S vaccination and SARS-CoV-2 variants. Study as a whole: Vaccine-arm donor from the placebo-controlled COV1001 Ad26.COV2.S trial. Study-wide findings and caveats: Spike-specific TCR breadth was greater after Ad26.COV2.S than placebo.

The assay was immunoSEQ multiplex PCR, and TCRdb's table has in-frame clones only and misses some. The sample lists hundreds of thousands of clones; more than 75% were seen once. J lost 5 bases, V lost 4 bases, and 7 bases had no gene match. This CDR3 comprises 16 residues. Germline V gene lookup returns CDR1 MGHRA and CDR2 YSYEKL. Indicated treatment: roughly 18 received Ad26.COV2.S at low or high dose, single or two shots; roughly five received placebo; per-sample allocation not given. Material that was analyzed had been drawn on day 63 after the first vaccine or placebo injection. As regards this clone: Its antigen remains unidentified.

J is TRBJ2-1 and V is TRBV4-1; TRBD2 matches 11 bases. The sequenced sample was peripheral blood, obtained in a trial of Ad26.COV2.S vaccine versus placebo. The receptor was isolated from a person aged 18-60 years who received the Ad26.COV2.S COVID-19 vaccine or a placebo. CDR3 sequence reads: CASSLLAGGQNNEQFF. As DNA, the CDR3 is TGCGCCAGCAGCCTCTTAGCGGGAGGGCAGAACAATGAGCAGTTCTTC.